This T cell receptor (beta chain) came from a study of T cell responses to AZD1222 COVID-19 vaccine. Some clones are missing from TCRdb's copy, which holds only in-frame ones; the method was immunoSEQ multiplex PCR. Of around 5,000 clones in the sample, around 91% were seen once. V was clipped by 2 bases and J by 0 bases, with 9 bases between them. Germline loops: CDR1 LGHNA, CDR2 YSLEER. The length of the CDR3 is 15 residues. The sample here was peripheral blood, taken 28 days after the second AZD1222 dose. The TCR originated in an adult who received the AZD1222 COVID-19 vaccine. V is TRBV4-3 and J is TRBJ2-3; a weak D match, TRBD1 (6 bases). The CDR3 sequence: CASSQRQGSTDTQYF. DNA of the CDR3: TGCGCCAGCAGCCAACGGCAGGGGAGCACAGATACGCAGTATTTT.